The sample holds a few counts of the clone carrying this TCR beta chain. Its antigen is undetermined. The sample belongs to a study of identical twins. Study results and caveats: For cord blood, abundant beta clonotypes had fewer insertions, unlike memory repertoires, which showed none. Out-of-frame beta chain sequences displayed weaker excess sharing between twins. Where out-of-frame alpha sequences were twin-shared, they showed excess low generation probability.

MiXCR, run by TCRdb on the 5' RACE reads, gives a single entry per CDR3 protein. The data hold 250,000 or so distinct CDR3 sequences, with roughly 7.5% observed a single time. The CDR3 is 14 residues long. Germline CDR1 and CDR2: LNHNV and YYDKDF (reference sequence). V was clipped by 3 bases and J by 15 bases; unmatched bases: 12. The same data also contributed to another study, on yellow fever vaccine responses in identical twins.

The sequence was obtained from a woman aged 18-35 years in good health. V usage is TRBV15 and J usage is TRBJ2-1; 9 nucleotides line up with TRBD2. Sequenced sample: CD8+ T cells sorted from blood. The CDR3 sequence: CATSRERSGTSPFF. DNA for the CDR3: TGTGCCACCAGCAGGGAGCGTAGCGGGACTAGCCCGTTCTTC.